One sample yielded the 24 T cell receptor beta chains listed below, sequenced in a study of CD8 T cells in ankylosing spondylitis. No antigen has been identified for these receptors. Broader study findings: A TCR beta motif made of eight highly homologous variants seemed typical of ankylosing spondylitis blood.

A single record per CDR3 protein comes from TCRdb applying MiXCR to the 5' RACE reads. The sample comprises around 770,000 distinct CDR3 sequences, 10% to 15% of which are singletons, and 0.51% rests with the top ten. Sequences were obtained from blood, either unsorted or a sorted T cell fraction (not recorded which). Receptor source: a male donor with ankylosing spondylitis.

This rearrangement joins TRBV5-1 to TRBJ2-7, with TRBD1 identical over 8 bases. Germline V CDR1 and CDR2: SGHRS, YFSETQ. The CDR3 has 13 amino acids. With V trimmed by 4 bases and J by 2 bases, 2 bases remained unmatched. CDR3 loop: CASSTDRAYEQYF. The CDR3 nucleotides read TGCGCCAGCAGCACGGACAGGGCCTACGAGCAGTACTTC.

This chain uses TRBV4-2 with TRBJ1-2, with 7 bases lining up with TRBD1. CDR1 is LGHNA and CDR2 is YNFKEQ in the germline V gene. The CDR3 contains 17 residues. J gave up 7 bases and V 0 bases, and 14 bases lay outside the gene matches. The chain's CDR3 is CASSQDWGGRGLAGYTF. CDR3 bases: TGTGCCAGCAGCCAAGACTGGGGGGGCAGGGGGTTGGCTGGCTACACCTTC.

CDR3 in amino acids: CATSRRTGDTGELFF. CDR3 coding DNA: TGTGCCACCAGCAGACGGACAGGGGATACCGGGGAGCTGTTTTTT. The chain couples TRBV15 to TRBJ2-2; TRBD1 aligns across 9 bases. Germline V gene data show CDR1 as LNHNV and CDR2 as YYDKDF (reference sequence). There are 15 residues in the CDR3. The V segment lost 2 bases and the J segment 5 bases; nucleotides outside the gene matches: 3.

The chain couples TRBV11-1 to TRBJ2-3; the match to TRBD2 covers 11 bases. The germline gives CDR1 SGHAT, CDR2 FQDESV (reference sequence). There are 20 residues in the CDR3. V was clipped by 1 base and J by 4 bases; unmatched bases: 16. The DNA of the CDR3 is TGTGCCAGCAGCTTAGTGGTAGCGGGAGGGCCCGACGTCCCCGCAGATACGCAGTATTTT. Translation: CASSLVVAGGPDVPADTQYF.

With respect to this clonotype: One end of the junction does not line up with germline, which may come from a read error. The V gene is TRBV4-2, the J gene TRBJ2-5, with TRBD2 matching 9 bases. The germline V gene has CDR1 LGHNA and CDR2 YNFKEQ. This CDR3 has 18 residues. DNA for the CDR3: TGTGCCAGCAGCCAAGATAGCGGGAGCGGGGATGGGGAAGAGTCCCAGTACTTC. It codes for CASSQDSGSGDGEESQYF.

This clonotype turned up a few times. The rearrangement links TRBV12-3 or TRBV12-4 to TRBJ1-6, with D unresolved. Trimming left V 7 bases short and J 13 bases short, with 26 bases between. The CDR3 spans 16 residues. CDR3 region: CASIKASWQATGPLHF. The CDR3 nucleotides are TGTGCCAGCATTAAAGCCTCGTGGCAGGCGACGGGCCCCCTCCACTTT.

This clonotype was picked up a small number of times. This rearrangement joins TRBV15 to TRBJ1-1; D call uncertain. The V gene's germline CDR1 is LNHNV and CDR2 YYDKDF (reference sequence). Trimming removed 0 bases at V and 1 base at J, with 12 bases between. CDR3 size: 16 residues. The CDR3 loop reads CATSRDLPSKNTEAFF. DNA for the CDR3: TGTGCCACCAGCAGAGATTTGCCAAGTAAGAACACTGAAGCTTTCTTT.

This clonotype was detected many times. This chain links TRBV5-5 with TRBJ1-5, with 8 nucleotides matching TRBD1. Germline V gives CDR1 SGHKS, CDR2 YYEKEE (reference sequence). The CDR3 is made up of 15 amino acids. V was pared by 4 bases and J by 5 bases, with 8 bases of the junction left unmatched. CDR3 in amino acids: CASSRTGSWDQPQHF. DNA of the CDR3: TGTGCCAGCAGCCGGACAGGGAGTTGGGATCAGCCCCAGCATTTT.

This clonotype has only a few counts. The chain recombines TRBV4-3 with TRBJ2-3, with D tentatively TRBD2 (6 bases). The germline V gene encodes CDR1 LGHNA and CDR2 YSLEER. The CDR3 covers 13 residues. V gave up 7 bases and J gave up 4 bases, with 12 bases separating them. CDR3 residues: CASTGDSSDTQYF. The CDR3 coding sequence is TGCGCCAGCACCGGGGACTCCTCAGATACGCAGTATTTT.

This chain joins TRBV20-1 and TRBJ2-7; the D is unclear. Per germline, CDR1 DFQATT and CDR2 SNEGSKA (reference sequence). The CDR3 covers 13 residues. V lost 3 bases and J lost 3, with 12 bases in between. The DNA of the CDR3 is TGCAGTGCTAGTAGGCTTGTTGGCTACGAGCAGTACTTC. This codes for CSASRLVGYEQYF.

V usage is TRBV20-1 and J usage is TRBJ2-5; perhaps D is TRBD1 or TRBD2 (5 bases each). The V and J ends lost 4 bases and 4 bases respectively, with 10 bases between them. CDR1 and CDR2 (germline): DFQATT, SNEGSKA (reference sequence). This CDR3 has 12 residues. The CDR3 loop reads CSATGLGETQYF. The CDR3 nucleotides read TGCAGTGCTACGGGGCTCGGAGAGACCCAGTACTTC.

This clonotype was observed a handful of times. This chain connects TRBV28 to TRBJ2-4; D is perhaps TRBD2 (6 bases). This CDR3 is built from 15 residues. V was cut by 6 bases and J by 3 bases, with 15 bases left in between. Germline CDR1 MDHEN, CDR2 SYDVKM. CDR3 in DNA: TGTGCCAGCAGCGCTGGGGGGAGCCTCAAAAACATTCAGTACTTC. As protein: CASSAGGSLKNIQYF.

A remark on this clonotype: A much larger clone differs from this one at a single base, so this may be a read error. J is TRBJ2-6 and V is TRBV6-1; D might be TRBD2 (5 bases). Trimming took 6 bases from V and 0 from J, leaving 15 bases between them. Germline V gene lookup returns CDR1 MNHNS and CDR2 SASEGT. The CDR3 loop spans 17 amino acids. CDR3 in amino acids: CASSTPGRFSGANVLTF. CDR3 nucleotides: TGTGCCAGCAGCACCCCGGGGAGATTCTCTGGGGCCAACGTCCTGACTTTC.

The chain has TRBV7-2 and TRBJ2-4; TRBD1 or TRBD2 may be the D gene (5 bases each). Trimming left V 5 bases short and J 6 bases short, with 17 bases between. This CDR3 spans 15 amino acids. The germline CDR1 and CDR2 sequences are SGHTA and FQGNSA. The CDR3 reads CASSAHRDAGNIQYF. CDR3 DNA sequence: TGTGCCAGCAGCGCTCACCGGGACGCGGGAAACATTCAGTACTTC.

This clonotype was detected a few times. The chain joins TRBV7-9 to TRBJ1-6; D ambiguous. CDR1 is SEHNR, CDR2 FQNEAQ, per germline (reference sequence). The CDR3 runs 15 residues. V was shortened by 3 bases and J by 8 bases, with 14 bases between the two germline ends. DNA for the CDR3: TGTGCCAGCAGCTTCGGTTTAGGGTTGGATTCACCCCTCCACTTT. It codes for CASSFGLGLDSPLHF.

This chain uses TRBV18 with TRBJ2-7, with 12 bases lining up with TRBD2. This CDR3 spans 16 amino acids. V lost 8 bases and J lost 2; bases outside the gene matches: 10. Germline lookup yields CDR1 KGHSH and CDR2 LQKENI. In nucleotides, the CDR3 is TGTGCCAGCAGTGGACTAGCGGGAATCGTCCCCTACGAGCAGTACTTC. Protein: CASSGLAGIVPYEQYF.

This sequence joins TRBV6-2 or TRBV6-3 and TRBJ1-2; a weak D match, TRBD1 (5 bases). The germline V and J ends were trimmed by 2 bases and 2 bases, with 9 bases remaining between them. The germline CDR1 and CDR2 sequences are MNHEY and SVGEGT. The CDR3 sequence is 14 residues long. The DNA for the CDR3 is TGTGCCAGCAGTTACCCGGACACCAACTATGGCTACACCTTC. Translating gives CASSYPDTNYGYTF.

This rearrangement joins TRBV20-1 to TRBJ1-6; D is possibly TRBD1 (6 bases). Germline V gives CDR1 DFQATT, CDR2 SNEGSKA (reference sequence). This CDR3 has 16 residues. CDR3: CCARVHGGEQSSPLHF. The CDR3 coding sequence is TGCTGCGCTAGAGTGCACGGGGGCGAACAGTCTTCACCCCTCCACTTT.

This chain connects TRBV6-5 to TRBJ1-6, with D hard to call. Germline CDR1 and CDR2: MNHEY and SVGAGI. The CDR3 sequence is 12 residues long. Trimming shortened V by 6 bases and J by 12 bases, and 12 bases separated the two germline ends. CDR3 in amino acids: CASSVRGGPLHF. CDR3 DNA sequence: TGTGCCAGCAGCGTCCGCGGCGGACCCCTCCACTTT.

The chain couples TRBV9 to TRBJ2-2; 9 bases are a match to TRBD2. J gave up 3 bases and V 0 bases, and 3 bases lay outside the gene matches. In germline, CDR1 is SGDLS, CDR2 YYNGEE. This CDR3 contains 16 residues. Here the CDR3 DNA reads TGTGCCAGCAGCGTAGGCCTAGCGGGACACACCGGGGAGCTGTTTTTT. The encoded protein is CASSVGLAGHTGELFF.

This clonotype was observed a handful of times. The chain couples TRBV20-1 to TRBJ2-3, with TRBD2 matching 12 bases. Germline V CDR1 and CDR2: DFQATT, SNEGSKA (reference sequence). The junction had 7 bases not matched to a gene; V was cut back by 4 bases and J by 2 bases. The CDR3 covers 16 residues. The CDR3 DNA is TGCAGTGCTAACCCAAGACTAGCGGGGGCCACAGATACGCAGTATTTT. It is translated as CSANPRLAGATDTQYF.

The V and J genes are TRBV7-2 and TRBJ2-7; 10 bases line up with TRBD2. This CDR3 has 15 residues. Per germline, CDR1 SGHTA and CDR2 FQGNSA. Trimming took 8 bases from V and 6 from J; bases not matched to a gene: 13. The CDR3 region has the DNA TGTGCCAGCGCTTACCGAAGGGGACTAGCGCGCGAGCAGTACTTC. Its protein is CASAYRRGLAREQYF. The variable domain in full, completed from reference TRBV7-2 and TRBJ2-7, reads GAGVSQSPSNKVTEKGKDVELRCDPISGHTALYWYRQSLGQGLEFLIYFQGNSAPDKSGLPSDRFSAERTGGSVSTLTIQRTQQEDSAVYLCASAYRRGLAREQYFGPGTRLTVT.

The gene calls are TRBV20-1 and TRBJ1-6; no definite D call. The CDR3 sequence is 17 residues long. Trimming removed 5 bases from V and 8 bases from J, with 25 bases in between. Germline assignment: CDR1 DFQATT and CDR2 SNEGSKA (reference sequence). CDR3 coding DNA: TGCAGTGCTCCTTCGGGGTACACGAGACAACCGGATTCACCCCTCCACTTT. This gives the protein CSAPSGYTRQPDSPLHF.

The sample holds many counts of this clonotype. The chain links TRBV5-6 to TRBJ2-7; D is ambiguous. The CDR3 runs to 13 residues. V lost 3 bases to trimming and J lost 9 bases, with 16 bases between them. Looked up from germline, CDR1 is SGHDT and CDR2 is YYEEEE. The CDR3 is CASSSINNYRQYF. The CDR3 DNA follows: TGTGCCAGCAGCTCGATAAATAACTATAGGCAGTACTTC.